This T cell receptor beta chain originates from a study of persistence of HIV-infected CD4 T cells. Sequencing used immunoSEQ version 4 in survey mode. Generated by immunoSEQ multiplex PCR, the TCRdb table keeps only in-frame clones and is missing some. The data show about 33,000 clones, approximately 85% seen once. There are 13 residues in the CDR3. J was trimmed by 6 bases and V by 2 bases; bases with no gene match: 3. CDR1 is SEHNR, CDR2 FQNEAQ, per germline (reference sequence). Cells were stimulated with overlapping HIV-1 Gag 15-mer peptides. Memory cells lacking CD40L and CD69 with high CD45RO were sorted. Of note for this clone: Its antigen remains unknown.

Sequencing was performed on cultured CD4+ T cells from PBMCs, taken from a patient who received antiretroviral therapy. The rearrangement uses TRBV7-9 and TRBJ1-2; 7 nucleotides agree with TRBD1. The TCR sequence derives from an adult with HIV. The donor label of this sample is uncertain. The CDR3 is CASSLRGQHGYTF. The CDR3 nucleotides are TGTGCCAGCAGCTTAAGGGGACAGCATGGCTACACCTTC.